Following are 17 T cell receptor beta chains from one sample sequenced in a study of Graves' ophthalmopathy and Graves' hyperthyroidism. Amplification of TCR beta CDR3 regions used RNA transcripts. The library came from an HTBI-primed first-round RT-PCR and a second-round multiplex PCR. TCRdb re-derived calls from the multiplex PCR reads in MiXCR, one entry per CDR3 protein. The top ten hold 1.5% to 2% of the sample, which has nearly 400,000 distinct CDR3 sequences, about 16% seen once. Sequenced material: peripheral blood. These receptors all stem from a woman aged 18 to 35 with Graves' ophthalmopathy.

This clonotype was detected ten times or more. The chain links TRBV12-3 or TRBV12-4 to TRBJ2-2; 10 bases agree with TRBD2. J lost 4 bases, V lost 2 bases, and 4 bases had no gene match. The CDR3 runs to 16 residues. As DNA, the CDR3 is TGTGCCAGCAGTTTAATGGGACTAGCGCCCACCGGGGAGCTGTTTTTT. Its protein product is CASSLMGLAPTGELFF.

Ten or more counts support this clonotype. CDR3 coding DNA: TGTGCCAGTAGTGCTACGGTTGATCAGCCCCAGCATTTT. This translates into CASSATVDQPQHF. The J gene is TRBJ1-5, the V gene TRBV19; D not resolved. The CDR3 contains 13 residues. The V end lost 5 bases, the J end lost 5 bases, and 10 bases lay between the germline ends. Germline CDR1 is LNHDA and CDR2 is SQIVND (reference sequence).

The sample holds many counts of this clonotype. The chain uses TRBV28 and TRBJ2-7, with D tentatively TRBD1 (5 bases). The germline V gene encodes CDR1 MDHEN and CDR2 SYDVKM. The CDR3 has 14 residues. The V gene lost 7 bases and the J gene lost 2 bases, with 15 bases spanning the gap. Here the CDR3 DNA reads TGTGCCAGCACCCTCCGAAGGGGTCCCTACGAGCAGTACTTC. As protein: CASTLRRGPYEQYF.

This clonotype came up many times. V usage is TRBV7-9 and J usage is TRBJ1-1; D is possibly TRBD1 (6 bases). Trimming took 4 bases from V and 0 from J, leaving 12 bases between them. Per the germline V gene, CDR1 is SEHNR and CDR2 is FQNEAQ (reference sequence). The CDR3 runs to 15 residues. The CDR3, as DNA: TGTGCCAGCAGCTCCTTCGGGACATTGAACACTGAAGCTTTCTTT. Amino acids: CASSSFGTLNTEAFF.

The table lists this clonotype with a few counts. The rearrangement uses TRBV2 and TRBJ1-1, with D possibly being TRBD1 (6 bases). V was clipped by 2 bases and J by 4 bases, with 17 bases between them. The CDR3 has 16 residues. The germline gives CDR1 SNHLY, CDR2 FYNNEI. The CDR3 region is CASSELGLRGATEAFF. In DNA form, the CDR3 reads TGTGCCAGCAGTGAACTGGGGCTCCGGGGGGCCACTGAAGCTTTCTTT.

The chain carries TRBV12-3 or TRBV12-4 and TRBJ1-5; D perhaps matches TRBD1 (5 bases). CDR3 size: 14 residues. V was cut by 6 bases and J by 7 bases, with 16 bases left in between. The CDR3 loop reads CASSPQGGFQPQHF. CDR3 DNA sequence: TGTGCCAGCAGCCCTCAGGGAGGGTTCCAGCCCCAGCATTTT.

This clonotype was seen many times. At one end the junction does not follow the germline gene, possibly because of a read error. The genes are TRBV5-1 and TRBJ2-5, with TRBD1 matching over 9 bases. The germline gives CDR1 SGHRS, CDR2 YFSETQ. The CDR3 sequence is 15 residues long. CDR3 nucleotide sequence: TGCGCCAGCAGTTACGAGACAGGGGGACAAGGGACCCAGTACTTC. Protein sequence: CASSYETGGQGTQYF.

Ten or more counts support this clonotype. Its ends do not fully match the called genes, so a read error is possible. The chain uses TRBV19 and TRBJ2-7, with a weak D call TRBD2 (6 bases). This CDR3 has 15 amino acids. CDR1 and CDR2 from the germline V gene are LNHDA and SQIVND (reference sequence). The CDR3 loop reads CASSGGTAVSYERYF. The CDR3 DNA reads as TGTGCCAGTAGTGGGGGGACCGCCGTCTCCTACGAGCGGTACTTC.

This clonotype was seen repeatedly, ten times or more. The gene calls are TRBV20-1 and TRBJ2-7; a weak D match, TRBD2 (6 bases). The CDR3 totals 16 residues. V was shortened by 1 base and J by 6 bases, with 22 bases between the two germline ends. Germline assignment: CDR1 DFQATT and CDR2 SNEGSKA (reference sequence). Here the CDR3 reads CSARGGAGLLVGEQYF. The CDR3 nucleotides read TGCAGTGCTAGAGGAGGGGCGGGACTCTTAGTAGGCGAGCAGTACTTC.

This clonotype was observed many times. The J gene is TRBJ1-1, the V gene TRBV27; unclear D gene. The length of the CDR3 is 13 residues. V gave up 0 bases and J gave up 3 bases, with 5 bases separating them. Germline V lookup: CDR1 MNHEY, CDR2 SMNVEV (reference sequence). Written as DNA, the CDR3 is TGTGCCAGCAGTTTATCGGGAGACACTGAAGCTTTCTTT. Translating gives CASSLSGDTEAFF.

This clonotype appeared many times. This chain uses TRBV27 with TRBJ2-7; 9 nucleotides agree with TRBD1. CDR3 length: 15 residues. Germline-derived CDR1 and CDR2 are MNHEY and SMNVEV (reference sequence). The junction had 7 bases not matched to a gene; V was cut back by 6 bases and J by 1 base. This chain's CDR3 is CASSLNRGRSYEQYF. CDR3 DNA: TGTGCCAGCAGCCTCAACAGGGGGCGATCCTACGAGCAGTACTTC.

Many counts were recorded for this clonotype. The rearrangement uses TRBV7-2 and TRBJ2-5; no clear D gene. Germline assignment: CDR1 SGHTA and CDR2 FQGNSA. The CDR3 has 16 amino acids. The V and J ends lost 5 bases and 5 bases respectively, with 21 bases between them. The CDR3, as DNA: TGTGCCAGCAGCCCCCAAATTCGTCGAGGTGGGGAGACCCAGTACTTC. It is translated as CASSPQIRRGGETQYF.

Many counts were recorded for this clonotype. The V and J genes are TRBV6-2 or TRBV6-3 and TRBJ2-7, with 8 bases aligning to TRBD2. The CDR3 loop spans 13 amino acids. Germline loops: CDR1 MNHEY, CDR2 SVGEGT. Trimming at V came to 8 bases and at J to 4 bases, leaving 7 bases not matched to a gene. The CDR3: CASGLAGGYEQYF. The DNA of the CDR3 is TGTGCCAGCGGTCTAGCGGGCGGTTACGAGCAGTACTTC.

The chain couples TRBV11-2 to TRBJ2-7; TRBD2 agrees at 8 bases. This CDR3 is 18 amino acids long. Germline CDR1 reads SGHAT; CDR2 reads FQNNGV. Trimming at V came to 5 bases and at J to 4 bases, leaving 19 bases not matched to a gene. For the CDR3, the DNA is TGTGCCAGCAGCGGAGCCAGTTCACGGGAGGGCCTTGGATACGAGCAGTACTTC. Amino acids: CASSGASSREGLGYEQYF.

In its sample, this clonotype was seen many times. The rearrangement links TRBV12-3 or TRBV12-4 to TRBJ1-5, with 7 positions matching TRBD1. The CDR3 loop spans 14 amino acids. V gave up 7 bases and J gave up 3 bases; unmatched junction bases: 6. The CDR3 coding sequence is TGTGCCAGCAACACAGGGGCCTACAATCAGCCCCAGCATTTT. Residues: CASNTGAYNQPQHF.

This clonotype was detected ten times or more. V and J are TRBV7-2 and TRBJ2-7, with D hard to call. Trimming cost V 0 bases and J 5 bases, with 5 bases left between them. The CDR3 has 12 residues. Looked up from germline, CDR1 is SGHTA and CDR2 is FQGNSA. The CDR3 coding sequence is TGTGCCAGCAGCTTAGCTGGGGACGAGCAGTACTTC. The encoded protein is CASSLAGDEQYF. Filled out from reference TRBV7-2 and TRBJ2-7, the complete variable domain reads GAGVSQSPSNKVTEKGKDVELRCDPISGHTALYWYRQSLGQGLEFLIYFQGNSAPDKSGLPSDRFSAERTGGSVSTLTIQRTQQEDSAVYLCASSLAGDEQYFGPGTRLTVT.

For the CDR3, the DNA is TGTGCCAGCAGCCCTCAGACAGGGGGCTTACAGTATGGCTACACCTTC. It specifies CASSPQTGGLQYGYTF. The chain uses TRBV12-3 or TRBV12-4 and TRBJ1-2; 10 positions agree with TRBD1. Germline trimming cut 6 bases from V and 5 bases from J; bases unmatched to any gene: 12. CDR3 length equals 16 residues.